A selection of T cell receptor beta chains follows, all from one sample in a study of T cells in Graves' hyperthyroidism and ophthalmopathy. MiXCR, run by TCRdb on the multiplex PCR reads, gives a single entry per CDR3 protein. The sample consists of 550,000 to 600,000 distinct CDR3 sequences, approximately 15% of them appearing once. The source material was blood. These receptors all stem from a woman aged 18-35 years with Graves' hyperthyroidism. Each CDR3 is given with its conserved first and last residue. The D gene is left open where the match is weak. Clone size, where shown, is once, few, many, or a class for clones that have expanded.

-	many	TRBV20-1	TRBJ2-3	CSTRGDTNTDTQYF	TGCAGTACGAGGGGGGACACTAACACAGATACGCAGTATTTT
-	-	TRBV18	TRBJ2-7	CASSPRRDPYEQYF	TGTGCCAGCTCCCCAAGGCGGGACCCCTACGAGCAGTACTTC
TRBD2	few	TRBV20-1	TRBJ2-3	CSARPRVTSGRDTQYF	TGCAGTGCTAGACCTCGGGTAACTAGCGGGAGGGATACGCAGTATTTT
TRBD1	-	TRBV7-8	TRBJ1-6	CASRLLQGNSPLHF	TGTGCCAGCAGACTCCTACAGGGGAATTCACCCCTCCACTTT
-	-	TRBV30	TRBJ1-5	CAWSVRAGNQPQHF	TGTGCCTGGAGTGTAAGGGCGGGCAATCAGCCCCAGCATTTT
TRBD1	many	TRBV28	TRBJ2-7	CASSLETGGDEQYF	TGTGCCAGCAGTTTGGAGACAGGGGGCGACGAGCAGTACTTC
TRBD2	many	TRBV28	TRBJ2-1	CASSSVLAGMQFF	TGTGCCAGCAGTTCGGTACTAGCGGGGATGCAGTTCTTC
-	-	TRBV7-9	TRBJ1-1	CASSLPLVGGYTEAFF	TGTGCCAGCAGCTTACCCCTTGTAGGGGGGTACACTGAAGCTTTCTTT
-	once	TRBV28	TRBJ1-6	CASRTRGHSPLHF	TGTGCCAGCAGAACACGGGGTCATTCACCCCTCCACTTT
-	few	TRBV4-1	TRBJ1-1	CASSHPGTRRTYTEAFF	TGCGCCAGCAGCCACCCCGGGACCAGGCGCACGTACACTGAAGCTTTCTTT
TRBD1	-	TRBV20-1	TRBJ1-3	CSARMGTETSGNTIYF	TGCAGTGCTAGAATGGGGACAGAGACGAGTGGAAACACCATATATTTT
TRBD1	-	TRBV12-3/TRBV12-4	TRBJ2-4	CASSFDRGSKNIQYF	TGTGCCAGCAGTTTTGACAGGGGGTCTAAAAACATTCAGTACTTC
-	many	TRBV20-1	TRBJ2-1	CSAPAQVSSYNEQFF	TGCAGTGCCCCTGCACAGGTCAGCTCCTACAATGAGCAGTTCTTC
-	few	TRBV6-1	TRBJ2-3	CASSELASSTDTQYF	TGTGCCAGCAGTGAACTAGCTTCCAGCACAGATACGCAGTATTTT
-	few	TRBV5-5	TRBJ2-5	CASSSTGSWETQYF	TGTGCCAGCAGCTCCACAGGTTCGTGGGAGACCCAGTACTTC
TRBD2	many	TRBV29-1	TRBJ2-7	CSVEYLTAGYSYEQYF	TGCAGCGTCGAATACCTTACAGCGGGATACTCCTACGAGCAGTACTTC
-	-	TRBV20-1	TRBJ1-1	CSARDRAGSYTEAFF	TGCAGTGCTAGAGATAGGGCAGGGTCGTACACTGAAGCTTTCTTT
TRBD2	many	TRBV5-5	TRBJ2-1	CASSGVAGDEQFF	TGTGCCAGCAGCGGGGTCGCGGGAGATGAGCAGTTCTTC
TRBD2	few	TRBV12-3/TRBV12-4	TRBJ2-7	CASSSTRASGSSYEQYF	TGTGCCAGCAGTTCCACGAGGGCTAGCGGGAGCTCCTACGAGCAGTACTTC
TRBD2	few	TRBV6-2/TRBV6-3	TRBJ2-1	CASSYWDSGDEQFF	TGTGCCAGCAGTTATTGGGATAGCGGGGACGAGCAGTTCTTC
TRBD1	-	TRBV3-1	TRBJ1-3	CASRSTGGSGNTIYF	TGTGCCAGCAGGTCTACAGGGGGCTCTGGAAACACCATATATTTT
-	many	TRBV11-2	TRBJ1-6	CASSLGEGWNSPLHF	TGTGCCAGCAGCTTAGGGGAAGGTTGGAATTCACCCCTCCACTTT
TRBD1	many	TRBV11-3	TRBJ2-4	CASSPRTGLDLAKNIQYF	TGTGCCAGCAGCCCCCGGACAGGTTTGGATTTGGCCAAAAACATTCAGTACTTC
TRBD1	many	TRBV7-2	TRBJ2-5	CASSLAGTGGPETQYF	TGTGCCAGCAGCCTCGCCGGGACAGGGGGACCAGAGACCCAGTACTTC
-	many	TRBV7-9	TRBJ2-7	CASSFARALLGDEQYF	TGTGCCAGCAGCTTCGCCAGGGCTCTCCTCGGGGACGAGCAGTACTTC
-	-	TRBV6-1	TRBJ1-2	CASLTHVDGYTF	TGTGCCAGCCTTACGCATGTTGACGGCTACACCTTC
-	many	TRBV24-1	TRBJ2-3	CATSDGRTRTDTQYF	TGTGCCACCAGTGACGGGCGGACCAGGACCGATACGCAGTATTTT
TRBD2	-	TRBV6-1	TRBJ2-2	CASSLAGVSPGELFF	TGTGCCAGCAGTCTAGCGGGAGTCTCCCCCGGGGAGCTGTTTTTT
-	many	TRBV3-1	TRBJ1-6	CASTLGTGYNSPLHF	TGTGCCAGCACCCTGGGGACGGGGTATAATTCACCCCTCCACTTT
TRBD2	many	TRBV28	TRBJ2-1	CASSLSASGSGNEQFF	TGTGCCAGCAGTTTGAGCGCTAGCGGGAGTGGGAATGAGCAGTTCTTC
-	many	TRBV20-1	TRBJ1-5	CSARDAVDNQPQHF	TGCAGTGCTAGAGATGCGGTCGATAATCAGCCCCAGCATTTT
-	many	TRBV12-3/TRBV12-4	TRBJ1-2	CASSGQGRRKTNYGYTF	TGTGCCAGCTCCGGCCAGGGACGGCGTAAAACTAACTATGGCTACACCTTC
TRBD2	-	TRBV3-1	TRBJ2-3	CASSHGTSGGTDTQYF	TGTGCCAGCAGTCATGGGACTAGCGGGGGCACAGATACGCAGTATTTT
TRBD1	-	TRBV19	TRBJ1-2	CASTTGGFHGYTF	TGTGCCAGTACCACAGGGGGCTTCCATGGCTACACCTTC
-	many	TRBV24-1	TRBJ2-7	CATSDSGPTGTYEQYF	TGTGCCACCAGTGATTCAGGACCGACTGGAACCTACGAGCAGTACTTC
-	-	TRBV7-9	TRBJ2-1	CASSPKSLDGRGHEQFF	TGTGCCAGCAGCCCTAAATCGTTGGACGGGAGGGGGCATGAGCAGTTCTTC
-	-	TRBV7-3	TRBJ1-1	CASSLTQVMNTEAFF	TGTGCCAGCAGCTTAACGCAGGTCATGAACACTGAAGCTTTCTTT
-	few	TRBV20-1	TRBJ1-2	CSAQPAGQRRSGYGYTF	TGCAGTGCCCAGCCGGCGGGCCAACGACGGAGCGGCTATGGCTACACCTTC
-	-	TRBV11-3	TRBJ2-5	CASSLDVGETQYF	TGTGCCAGCAGCTTAGATGTAGGGGAGACCCAGTACTTC
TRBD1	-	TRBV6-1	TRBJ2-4	CASSRDRGSKNIQYF	TGTGCCAGCAGCCGAGACAGGGGCTCCAAAAACATTCAGTACTTC
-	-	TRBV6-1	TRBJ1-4	CASRFITTNEKLFF	TGTGCCAGCAGATTCATTACAACTAATGAAAAACTGTTTTTT
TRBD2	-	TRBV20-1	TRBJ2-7	CSARKLAGASYEQYF	TGCAGTGCTAGAAAACTAGCGGGAGCCTCCTACGAGCAGTACTTC
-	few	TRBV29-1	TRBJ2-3	CSVPNRFSDTQYF	TGCAGCGTCCCCAACAGGTTTTCGGATACGCAGTATTTT
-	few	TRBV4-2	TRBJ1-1	CASSGRDIFEAFF	TGTGCCAGCAGCGGCCGGGACATTTTTGAAGCTTTCTTT
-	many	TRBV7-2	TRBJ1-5	CASSLGRNSNQPQHF	TGTGCCAGCAGCTTAGGCCGTAATAGCAATCAGCCCCAGCATTTT
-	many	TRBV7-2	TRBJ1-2	CASSDLKTGLYGYTF	TGTGCCAGCAGTGACCTCAAAACTGGACTCTATGGCTACACCTTC
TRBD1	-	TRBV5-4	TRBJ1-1	CASSPARQGLRAEAFF	TGTGCCAGCAGCCCCGCACGACAGGGTTTAAGGGCTGAAGCTTTCTTT
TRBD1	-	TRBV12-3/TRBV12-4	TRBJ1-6	CASSLDRGLNNSPLHF	TGTGCCAGCAGTTTGGACAGGGGGTTAAATAATTCACCCCTCCACTTT
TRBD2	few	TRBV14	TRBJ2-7	CASSPGLALVQYF	TGTGCCAGCAGCCCGGGACTAGCTCTTGTGCAGTACTTC
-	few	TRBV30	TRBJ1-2	CAWKGLGYTF	TGTGCCTGGAAGGGCCTCGGCTACACCTTC
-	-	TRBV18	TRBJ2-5	CASSPLPGEETQYF	TGTGCCAGCTCACCACTCCCAGGGGAAGAGACCCAGTACTTC
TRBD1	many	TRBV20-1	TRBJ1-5	CSVADRENQPQHF	TGCAGTGTAGCGGACAGGGAGAATCAGCCCCAGCATTTT
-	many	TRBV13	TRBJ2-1	CASSSDPPGTSYNEQFF	TGTGCCAGCAGCTCCGACCCCCCAGGGACCTCCTACAATGAGCAGTTCTTC
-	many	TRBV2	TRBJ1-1	CASSEAWGNMNTEAFF	TGTGCCAGCAGTGAAGCGTGGGGGAACATGAACACTGAAGCTTTCTTT
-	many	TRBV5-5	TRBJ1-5	CASSLVAGSGNQPQHF	TGTGCCAGCAGCTTGGTCGCGGGAAGTGGCAATCAGCCCCAGCATTTT
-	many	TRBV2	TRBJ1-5	CASNPGRAGKGNQPQHF	TGTGCCAGCAATCCCGGCCGGGCAGGAAAGGGCAATCAGCCCCAGCATTTT
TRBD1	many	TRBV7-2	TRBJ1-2	CASSATGYYGYTF	TGTGCCAGCAGCGCGACAGGGTACTATGGCTACACCTTC